This T cell receptor beta chain was documented in a study of CD8 T cells in Susac syndrome. This CDR3 contains 18 residues. From germline, CDR1 is ENHRY and CDR2 SYGVKD. The ends lost 6 bases at V and 0 bases at J; junction bases unmatched: 10. RNA was extracted with the RNeasy kit, and a quantity of roughly 0.5 to 1 ug was reverse transcribed using random hexamers. TCRdb re-called the immunoSEQ multiplex PCR reads with MiXCR, one entry per CDR3 protein. The table shows 100,000 to 150,000 distinct CDR3 sequences, with over 85% occurring only once. The authors carried out high-throughput sequencing of TCR beta. They applied it to CD8+ and CD4+ T cells obtained from blood.

The receptor was derived from a human donor in good health. The chain is built from TRBV10-3 and TRBJ2-2, with 10 bases matching TRBD2. The sequenced sample consisted of CD4+ T cells from PBMCs. CDR3 region: CAIRSSTSGAANTGELFF. The CDR3 coding sequence is TGTGCCATCAGATCGAGCACTAGCGGGGCCGCGAACACCGGGGAGCTGTTTTTT.